This TCR beta chain was observed in a study of T-cell reconstitution after alpha-beta-depleted transplantation in children. V lost 6 bases, J lost 11 bases, and 16 bases lay in between. CDR1 LGHDT and CDR2 YNNKEL come from the germline V gene (reference sequence). The CDR3 runs 12 residues. A TCRbeta library incorporating unique molecular identifiers was prepared. Using its own MiXCR run on the PCR reads, TCRdb lists one record per CDR3 protein. The table lists about 690,000 distinct CDR3 sequences, around 17% of them singletons, with about 1.1% in the top ten. This TCR derives from a human donor who donated a stem cell graft to a child with acute myeloid leukemia. The sequences come from PBMCs from the stem cell graft donor, collected from the stem cell graft. V usage is TRBV3-1 and J usage is TRBJ1-1; no reliable D call. This CDR3 reads CASSPSGLWAFF. The CDR3 nucleotides read TGTGCCAGCAGTCCCTCGGGCCTCTGGGCTTTCTTT. Full variable domain (missing parts from reference TRBV3-1 and TRBJ1-1): DTAVSQTPKYLVTQMGNDKSIKCEQNLGHDTMYWYKQDSKKFLKIMFSYNNKELIINETVPNRFSPKSPDKAHLNLHINSLELGDSAVYFCASSPSGLWAFFGQGTRLTVV.